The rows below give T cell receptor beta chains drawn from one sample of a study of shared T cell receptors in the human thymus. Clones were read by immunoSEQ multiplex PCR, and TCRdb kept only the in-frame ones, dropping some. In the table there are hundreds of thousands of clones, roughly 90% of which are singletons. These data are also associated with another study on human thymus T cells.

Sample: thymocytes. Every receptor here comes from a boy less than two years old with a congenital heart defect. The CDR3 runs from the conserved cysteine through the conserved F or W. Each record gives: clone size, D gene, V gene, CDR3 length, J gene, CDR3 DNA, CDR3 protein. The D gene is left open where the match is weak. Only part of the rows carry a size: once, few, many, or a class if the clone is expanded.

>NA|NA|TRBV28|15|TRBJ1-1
TGTGCCAGCAGTCCTTATCTTAGGGGAGGCACTGAAGCTTTCTTT
CASSPYLRGGTEAFF
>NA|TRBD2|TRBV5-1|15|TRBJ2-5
TGCGCCAGCAGCGTTGGGACTAGCGAGGGAGAGACCCAGTACTTC
CASSVGTSEGETQYF
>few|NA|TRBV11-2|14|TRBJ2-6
TGTGCCAGCAGCTCGACACCTGGGGCCAACGTCCTGACTTTC
CASSSTPGANVLTF
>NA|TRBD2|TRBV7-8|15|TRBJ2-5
TGTGCCAGCAGCTTAGGTGGACTAGCTCAAGAGACCCAGTACTTC
CASSLGGLAQETQYF
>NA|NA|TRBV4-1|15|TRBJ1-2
TGCGCCAGCAGCCAATTCGACAGGTACTTCTATGGCTACACCTTC
CASSQFDRYFYGYTF
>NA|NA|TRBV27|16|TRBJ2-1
TGTGCCAGCAGTTTATCTGGCAAAAAGGGGCACAATGAGCAGTTCTTC
CASSLSGKKGHNEQFF
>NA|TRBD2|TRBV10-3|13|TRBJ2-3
TGTGCCGTCAACTGGGGGAGGGAAGATACGCAGTATTTT
CAVNWGREDTQYF
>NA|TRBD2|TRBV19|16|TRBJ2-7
TGTGCCAGTAGTATTATGCCTGCGGGAGAGAAGTACGAGCAGTACTTC
CASSIMPAGEKYEQYF
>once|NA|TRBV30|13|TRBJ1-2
TGTGCCTGGAGATTTCCGGGTGACTATGGCTACACCTTC
CAWRFPGDYGYTF
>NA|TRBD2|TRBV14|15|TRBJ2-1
TGTGCCAGCAGCCTCGGACTAGTCTCCTACAATGAGCAGTTCTTC
CASSLGLVSYNEQFF
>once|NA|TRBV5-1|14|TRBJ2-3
TGCGCCAGCAGCTTGGAACCACTCACAGATACGCAGTATTTT
CASSLEPLTDTQYF
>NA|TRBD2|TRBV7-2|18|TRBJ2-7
TGTGCCAGCAGCTCGGAGCCGATAGGACTAGCGGGGATATACGAGCAGTACTTC
CASSSEPIGLAGIYEQYF
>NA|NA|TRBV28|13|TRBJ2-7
TGTGCCAGCAGTCGCGGCCCCTCTGACGAGCAGTACTTC
CASSRGPSDEQYF
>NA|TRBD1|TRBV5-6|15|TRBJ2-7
TGTGCCAGCAGCCCCGTGGACAGGGGGCTTCACGAGCAGTACTTC
CASSPVDRGLHEQYF
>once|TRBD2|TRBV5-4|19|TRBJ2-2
TGTGCCAGCAGCTTGGCCGATCAACTAGCGGGAACGAACACCGGGGAGCTGTTTTTT
CASSLADQLAGTNTGELFF
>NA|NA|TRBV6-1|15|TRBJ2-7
TGTGCCAGCAGTGAAGAGAGGTTCGGATCCTACGAGCAGTACTTC
CASSEERFGSYEQYF
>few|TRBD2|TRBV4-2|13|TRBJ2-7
TGTGCCAGCGCGGACGGGAGGGGTTACGAGCAGTACTTC
CASADGRGYEQYF
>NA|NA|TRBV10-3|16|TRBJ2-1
TGTGCCATCAGTGAAGGCTCTAGCCACTCCTACAATGAGCAGTTCTTC
CAISEGSSHSYNEQFF
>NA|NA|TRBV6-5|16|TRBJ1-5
TGTGCCAGCAGTTCTTTGACAGGTCCTAGCAATCAGCCCCAGCATTTT
CASSSLTGPSNQPQHF
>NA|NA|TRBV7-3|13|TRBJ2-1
TGTGCCAGCAGCTTAAGGAGGGCCAATGAGCAGTTCTTC
CASSLRRANEQFF
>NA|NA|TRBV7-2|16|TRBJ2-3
TGTGCCAGCAGCTTAAGGGGGGGGCGGCGCACAGATACGCAGTATTTT
CASSLRGGRRTDTQYF
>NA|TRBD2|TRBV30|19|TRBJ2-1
TGTGCCTGGAGTGTACGAAGGCTAGCGGGAGACCCCTCCTACAATGAGCAGTTCTTC
CAWSVRRLAGDPSYNEQFF
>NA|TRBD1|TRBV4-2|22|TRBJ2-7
TGTGCCAGCAGCCAAGATAAGCCCAGGGGCCGGGACAGGGGGACGCTGGGCCACGAGCAGTACTTC
CASSQDKPRGRDRGTLGHEQYF
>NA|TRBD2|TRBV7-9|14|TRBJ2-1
TGTGCCAGCAGCGGCCCCGGGACTAGTAAGGAGCAGTTCTTC
CASSGPGTSKEQFF
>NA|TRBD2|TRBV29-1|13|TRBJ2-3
TGCAGCGGGACTAGCGGGCCTTCAGATACGCAGTATTTT
CSGTSGPSDTQYF
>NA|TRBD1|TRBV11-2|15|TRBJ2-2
TGTGCCAGCAGCCTGGGACAGGAGGTGACCGGGGAGCTGTTTTTT
CASSLGQEVTGELFF
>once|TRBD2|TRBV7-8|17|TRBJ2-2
TGTGCCAGCAGCCCGACTAGCGGGAGGCCGTACACCGGGGAGCTGTTTTTT
CASSPTSGRPYTGELFF
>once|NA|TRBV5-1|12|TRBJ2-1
TGCGCCAGCAGCTTGGTTAGCCCGGAGCAGTTCTTC
CASSLVSPEQFF
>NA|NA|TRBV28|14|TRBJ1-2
TGTGCCAGCAGCCCGGGAACGGGCGGGCACGGCTACACCTTC
CASSPGTGGHGYTF
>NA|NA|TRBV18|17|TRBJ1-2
TGTGCCAGCTCACCACCGTCATTTCAGGCCACTAACTATGGCTACACCTTC
CASSPPSFQATNYGYTF
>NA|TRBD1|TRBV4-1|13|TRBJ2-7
TGCACCAGCAGCCACGACAGGGACTACGAGCAGTACTTC
CTSSHDRDYEQYF
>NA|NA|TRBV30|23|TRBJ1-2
TGTGCCTGGAGTGTAGACCCCTTCAAACCGGGACAAGGGGCGAGCCCCCCAAACTATGGCTACACCTTC
CAWSVDPFKPGQGASPPNYGYTF
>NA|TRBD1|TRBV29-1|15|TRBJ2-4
TGCAGCGTTGAAGCGACAGGGATAGCCAAAAACATTCAGTACTTC
CSVEATGIAKNIQYF
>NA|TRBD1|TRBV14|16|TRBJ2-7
TGTGCCAGCAGCCAAGATGGCGGGACAGGAACCTACGAGCAGTACTTC
CASSQDGGTGTYEQYF
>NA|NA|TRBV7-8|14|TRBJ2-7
TGTGCCAGCAGCTTGGGACACTCCTCCTACGAGCAGTACTTC
CASSLGHSSYEQYF
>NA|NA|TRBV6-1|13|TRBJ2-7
TGTGCCAGCAGTGTTGTCAGCGCCTACGAGCAGTACTTC
CASSVVSAYEQYF
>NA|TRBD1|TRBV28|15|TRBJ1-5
TGTGCCAGCAGTTTAGACAGGGGAGTCAATCAGCCCCAGCATTTT
CASSLDRGVNQPQHF
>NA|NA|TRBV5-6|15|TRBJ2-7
TGTGCCAGCAGCCTCAGACAGGTCCCTACCTACGAGCAGTACTTC
CASSLRQVPTYEQYF
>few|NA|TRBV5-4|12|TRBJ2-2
TGTGCCAGCAGCGCGGGTAGCGGGGAGCTGTTTTTT
CASSAGSGELFF
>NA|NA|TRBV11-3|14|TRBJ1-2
TGTGCCAGCAGCTTACCTACAGCTAACTATGGCTACACCTTC
CASSLPTANYGYTF
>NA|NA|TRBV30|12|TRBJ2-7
TGTGCCGGAAGACGGGGTGGTTACGAGCAGTACTTC
CAGRRGGYEQYF
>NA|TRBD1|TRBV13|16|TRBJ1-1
TGTGCCAGCAGCTCGAGGACAGGGGGATTTAGTACTGAAGCTTTCTTT
CASSSRTGGFSTEAFF
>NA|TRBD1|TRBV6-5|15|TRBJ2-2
TGTGCCAGCAGTAACGGACAGGGGAACACCGGGGAGCTGTTTTTT
CASSNGQGNTGELFF
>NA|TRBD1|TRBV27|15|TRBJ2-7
TGTGCCAGCAGCCTAGACAGGGAAGGGACCTACGAGCAGTACTTC
CASSLDREGTYEQYF
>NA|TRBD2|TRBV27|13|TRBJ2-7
TGCGCCAGCAGACTAGCGGGAGGGGGCGAGCAGTACTTC
CASRLAGGGEQYF
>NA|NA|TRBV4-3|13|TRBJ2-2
TGCGCCAGCAGCGAGGGGGTAGGCGGGGAGCTGTTTTTT
CASSEGVGGELFF
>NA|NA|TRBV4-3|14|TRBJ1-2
TGCGCCAGCAGCCAAACCGTTCCCGGGATCGGCTACACCTTC
CASSQTVPGIGYTF
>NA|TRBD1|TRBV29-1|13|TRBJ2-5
TGCAGCGTTGAATTGGACAGGGCAGAGACCCAGTACTTC
CSVELDRAETQYF
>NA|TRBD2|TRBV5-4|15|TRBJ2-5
TGTGCCAGCAGCTTCCTAGCGGGAGCTGGGGAGACCCAGTACTTC
CASSFLAGAGETQYF
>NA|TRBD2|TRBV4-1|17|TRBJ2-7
TGCGCCAGCAGCCAACATCCGGGACTAGCCAACGGCTACGAGCAGTACTTC
CASSQHPGLANGYEQYF
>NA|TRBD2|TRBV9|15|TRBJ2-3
TGTGCCAGCAGCGGACCTAGCGGAGGCACAGATACGCAGTATTTT
CASSGPSGGTDTQYF
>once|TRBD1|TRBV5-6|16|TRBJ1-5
TGTGCCAGCAGCTTGCGGGCTGACAGGGTGGAGGAACCCCAGCATTTT
CASSLRADRVEEPQHF
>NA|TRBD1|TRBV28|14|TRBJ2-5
TGTGCCAGCAGAGGGACAGCCTCCAGAGAGACCCAGTACTTC
CASRGTASRETQYF